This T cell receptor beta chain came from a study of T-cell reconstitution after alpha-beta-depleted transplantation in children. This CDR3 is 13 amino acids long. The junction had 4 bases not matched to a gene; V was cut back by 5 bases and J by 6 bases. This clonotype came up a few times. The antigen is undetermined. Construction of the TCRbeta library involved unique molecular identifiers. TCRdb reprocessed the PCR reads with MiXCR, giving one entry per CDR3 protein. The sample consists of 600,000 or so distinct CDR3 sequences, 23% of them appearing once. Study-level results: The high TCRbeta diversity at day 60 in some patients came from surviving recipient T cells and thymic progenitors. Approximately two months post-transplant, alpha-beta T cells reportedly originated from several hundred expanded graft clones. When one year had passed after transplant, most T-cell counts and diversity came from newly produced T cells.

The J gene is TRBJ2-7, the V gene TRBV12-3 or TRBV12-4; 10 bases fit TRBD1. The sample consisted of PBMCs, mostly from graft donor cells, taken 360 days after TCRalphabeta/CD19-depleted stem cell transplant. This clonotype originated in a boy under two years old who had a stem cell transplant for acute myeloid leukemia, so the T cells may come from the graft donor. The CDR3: CASSPWTGGEQYF. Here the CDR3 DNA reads TGTGCCAGCAGTCCCTGGACAGGGGGCGAGCAGTACTTC.